A single sample gave rise to the 7 T cell receptor beta chains below, sequenced in a study of vaccination and CD4 T cells after COVID-19. With the Oncomine TCR Beta short-read assay, DNA from cultured CD4+ T cells was sequenced. MiXCR, run by TCRdb on the PCR reads, gives a single entry per CDR3 protein. Of 9,500 to 15,000 distinct CDR3 sequences in the sample, approximately 58% were seen once. These receptors lack a known antigen. Noted treatment: 10-day PBMC culture with coronavirus spike peptide pools or control peptides (ViraFEST assay). The specimen was CD4+ T cells from blood, cultured in vitro. The receptors derive from a human donor who had recovered from COVID-19.

The sample holds a few counts of this clonotype. The chain joins TRBV20-1 to TRBJ1-5; the D is unclear. Germline V gene data show CDR1 as DFQATT and CDR2 as SNEGSKA (reference sequence). The CDR3 sequence is 12 residues long. The V and J ends lost 6 bases and 7 bases respectively, with 13 bases between them. The CDR3 DNA reads TGCAGTGCCTCAACTGGGATGCAGCCCCAGCATTTT. It translates to CSASTGMQPQHF.

V usage is TRBV18 and J usage is TRBJ2-5; no clear D gene. CDR1 and CDR2 from the germline V gene are KGHSH and LQKENI. With 0 bases removed from V and 5 bases from J, the gap between germline ends came to 10 bases. The CDR3 has 14 residues. The CDR3 region is CASSPPSVAETQYF. The DNA of the CDR3 is TGTGCCAGCTCACCACCAAGTGTGGCGGAGACCCAGTACTTC. Full variable domain (outside the CDR3, taken from reference TRBV18 and TRBJ2-5): NAGVMQNPRHLVRRRGQEARLRCSPMKGHSHVYWYRQLPEEGLKFMVYLQKENIIDESGMPKERFSAEFPKEGPSILRIQQVVRGDSAAYFCASSPPSVAETQYFGPGTRLLVL.

The chain carries TRBV20-1 and TRBJ1-5; D is ambiguous. Per germline, CDR1 DFQATT and CDR2 SNEGSKA (reference sequence). V was pared by 5 bases and J by 2 bases, with 7 bases between. This CDR3 region has 12 residues. DNA for the CDR3: TGCAGTGCTTTAAGAGGCAATCAGCCCCAGCATTTT. This gives the protein CSALRGNQPQHF.

This chain links TRBV6-2 or TRBV6-3 with TRBJ2-1, with 10 bases aligning to TRBD1. Germline V gives CDR1 MNHEY, CDR2 SVGEGT. The junction had 7 bases not matched to a gene; V was cut back by 6 bases and J by 5 bases. This CDR3 contains 15 residues. In DNA, the CDR3 is TGTGCCAGCAGAAGATGGGACAGGGGAAACAATGAGCAGTTCTTC. Translating gives CASRRWDRGNNEQFF.

The chain employs TRBV10-3 and TRBJ2-3; TRBD2 aligns across 10 bases. The CDR3 loop spans 15 amino acids. Trimming removed 4 bases from V and 6 bases from J; junction bases left unmatched: 7. The V gene's germline CDR1 is ENHRY and CDR2 SYGVKD. Here the CDR3 DNA reads TGTGCCATCAGTGGTCCTAGCGGGAGTTCTGATACGCAGTATTTT. Translated: CAISGPSGSSDTQYF.

V gene TRBV20-1 combines with J gene TRBJ1-2, with 7 bases matching TRBD1. The V and J ends lost 6 bases and 5 bases, in that order; junction bases with no gene match: 12. Germline V lookup: CDR1 DFQATT, CDR2 SNEGSKA (reference sequence). The CDR3 runs to 14 residues. The CDR3 reads CSALRQGLPYGYTF. DNA for the CDR3: TGCAGTGCCCTTCGACAGGGACTTCCTTATGGCTACACCTTC.

A few counts support this clonotype. This rearrangement joins TRBV20-1 to TRBJ2-5; possibly TRBD1 or TRBD2 for D (5 bases each). The CDR3 contains 13 residues. CDR1 DFQATT and CDR2 SNEGSKA come from the germline V gene (reference sequence). V was trimmed by 0 bases and J by 3 bases, leaving 8 bases between them. The CDR3 bases are TGCAGTGCTAGAGAGGGACGGGAAGAGACCCAGTACTTC. It specifies CSAREGREETQYF.